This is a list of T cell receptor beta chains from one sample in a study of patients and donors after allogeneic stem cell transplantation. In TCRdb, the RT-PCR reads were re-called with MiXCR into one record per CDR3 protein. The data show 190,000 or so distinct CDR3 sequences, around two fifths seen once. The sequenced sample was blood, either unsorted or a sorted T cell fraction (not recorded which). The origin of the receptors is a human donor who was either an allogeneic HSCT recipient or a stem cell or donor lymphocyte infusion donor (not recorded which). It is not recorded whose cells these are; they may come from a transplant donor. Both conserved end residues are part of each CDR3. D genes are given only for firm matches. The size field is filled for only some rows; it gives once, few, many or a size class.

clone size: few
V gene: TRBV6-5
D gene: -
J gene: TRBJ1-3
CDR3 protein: CASSYSGDQTGNTIYF
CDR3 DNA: TGTGCCAGCAGTTACTCAGGGGACCAGACTGGAAACACCATATATTTT

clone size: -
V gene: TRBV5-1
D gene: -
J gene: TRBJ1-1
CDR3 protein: CASSAAIAGNTEAFF
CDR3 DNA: TGCGCCAGCAGCGCGGCCATCGCCGGGAACACTGAAGCTTTCTTT

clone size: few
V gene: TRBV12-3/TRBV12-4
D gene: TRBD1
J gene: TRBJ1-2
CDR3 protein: CASTPGQGQAYGYTF
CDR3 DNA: TGTGCCAGCACCCCCGGACAGGGGCAAGCCTATGGCTACACCTTC

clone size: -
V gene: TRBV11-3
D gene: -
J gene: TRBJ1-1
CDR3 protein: CASSHKANTEAFF
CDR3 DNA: TGTGCCAGCAGCCACAAGGCGAACACTGAAGCTTTCTTT

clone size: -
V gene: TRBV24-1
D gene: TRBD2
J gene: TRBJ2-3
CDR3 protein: CATSDPGLAPDTQYF
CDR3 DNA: TGTGCCACCAGTGATCCGGGACTAGCGCCAGATACGCAGTATTTT

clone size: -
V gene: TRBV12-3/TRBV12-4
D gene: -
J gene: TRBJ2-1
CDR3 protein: CASSDSGSVQFF
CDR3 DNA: TGTGCCAGCAGTGACAGTGGTTCCGTTCAGTTCTTC

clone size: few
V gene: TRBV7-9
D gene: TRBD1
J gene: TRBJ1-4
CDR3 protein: CASSADRLSPSTNEKLFF
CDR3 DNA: TGTGCCAGCAGTGCGGACAGGCTCTCTCCATCAACTAATGAAAAACTGTTTTTT

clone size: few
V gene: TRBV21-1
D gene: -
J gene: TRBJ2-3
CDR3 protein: CASPLGGPSTDTQYF
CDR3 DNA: TGTGCCAGCCCTCTCGGAGGTCCAAGCACAGATACGCAGTATTTT

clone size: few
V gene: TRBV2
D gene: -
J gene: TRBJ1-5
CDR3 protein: CASSGPGRASGSNQPQHF
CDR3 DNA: TGTGCCAGCAGTGGGCCCGGACGGGCATCGGGGAGCAATCAGCCCCAGCATTTT

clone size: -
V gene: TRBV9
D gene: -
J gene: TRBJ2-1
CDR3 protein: CASSVDNPDEQFF
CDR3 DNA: TGTGCCAGCAGCGTAGACAATCCCGATGAGCAGTTCTTC

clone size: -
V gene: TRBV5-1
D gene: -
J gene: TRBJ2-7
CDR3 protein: CASSLAAGLNEQYF
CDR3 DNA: TGCGCCAGCAGCTTGGCGGCCGGGCTCAACGAGCAGTACTTC

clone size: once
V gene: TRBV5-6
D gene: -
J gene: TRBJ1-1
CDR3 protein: CASSLGGGLEAFF
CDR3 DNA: TGTGCCAGCAGCTTGGGTGGGGGACTTGAAGCTTTCTTT

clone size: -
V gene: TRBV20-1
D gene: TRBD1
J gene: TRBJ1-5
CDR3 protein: CSARAGTGGNQPQHF
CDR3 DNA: TGCAGTGCTAGAGCCGGGACAGGGGGGAATCAGCCCCAGCATTTT

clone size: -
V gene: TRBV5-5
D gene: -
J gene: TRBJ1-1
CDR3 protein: CASSRGITTEAFF
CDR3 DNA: TGTGCCAGCAGCCGTGGGATTACCACTGAAGCTTTCTTT

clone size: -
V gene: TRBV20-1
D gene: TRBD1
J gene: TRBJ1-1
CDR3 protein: CSARVRTGPEAFF
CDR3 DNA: TGCAGTGCTAGAGTACGGACAGGTCCTGAAGCTTTCTTT

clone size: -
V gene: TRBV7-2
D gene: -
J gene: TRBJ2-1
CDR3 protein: CASSKGYNEQFF
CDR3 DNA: TGTGCCAGCAGCAAGGGGTACAATGAGCAGTTCTTC

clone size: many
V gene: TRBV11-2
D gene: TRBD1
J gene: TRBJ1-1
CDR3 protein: CASSPARDRGAFF
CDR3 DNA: TGTGCCAGCAGCCCGGCAAGGGACAGAGGGGCTTTCTTT

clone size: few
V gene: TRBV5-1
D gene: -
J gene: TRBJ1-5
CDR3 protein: CASREAGNQPQHF
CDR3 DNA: TGCGCCAGCCGAGAGGCGGGGAATCAGCCCCAGCATTTT

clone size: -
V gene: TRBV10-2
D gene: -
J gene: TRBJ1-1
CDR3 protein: CAGGHKVEGEAFF
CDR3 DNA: TGCGCCGGCGGACACAAGGTCGAGGGTGAAGCTTTCTTT

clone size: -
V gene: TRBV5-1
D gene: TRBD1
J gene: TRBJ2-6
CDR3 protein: CASSSTGEAGANVLTF
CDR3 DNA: TGCGCCAGCAGCTCGACAGGGGAGGCTGGGGCCAACGTCCTGACTTTC

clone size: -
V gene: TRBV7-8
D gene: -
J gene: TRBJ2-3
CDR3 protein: CASSLELTSTDTQYF
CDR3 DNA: TGTGCCAGCAGCTTAGAGTTGACTAGCACAGATACGCAGTATTTT

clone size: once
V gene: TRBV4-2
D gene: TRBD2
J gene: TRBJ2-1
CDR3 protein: CASSQERLAGFNEQFF
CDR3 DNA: TGTGCCAGCAGCCAAGAAAGACTAGCGGGCTTCAATGAGCAGTTCTTC

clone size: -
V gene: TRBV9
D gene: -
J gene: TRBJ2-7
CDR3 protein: CASSVAPSTYEQYF
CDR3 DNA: TGTGCCAGCAGCGTAGCTCCTTCAACCTACGAGCAGTACTTC

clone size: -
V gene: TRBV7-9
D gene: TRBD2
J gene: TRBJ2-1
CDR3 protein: CASRLGTSGYEQFF
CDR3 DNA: TGTGCCAGCCGACTCGGTACTAGCGGGTATGAGCAGTTCTTC

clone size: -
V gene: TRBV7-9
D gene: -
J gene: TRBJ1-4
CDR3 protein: CASSSPTTDNEKLFF
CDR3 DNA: TGTGCCAGCAGCTCCCCGACGACAGATAATGAAAAACTGTTTTTT

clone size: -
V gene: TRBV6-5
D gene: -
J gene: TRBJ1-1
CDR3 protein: CASSRRLGLEAFF
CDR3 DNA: TGTGCCAGCAGTAGACGGTTGGGGTTGGAGGCTTTCTTT

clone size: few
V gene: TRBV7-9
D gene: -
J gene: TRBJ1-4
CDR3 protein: CASSHPGGEYEKLFF
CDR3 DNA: TGTGCCAGCAGCCATCCGGGAGGAGAGTATGAAAAACTGTTTTTT

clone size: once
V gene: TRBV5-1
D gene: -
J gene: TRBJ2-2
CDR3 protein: CASSPPDEGGELFF
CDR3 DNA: TGCGCCAGCAGCCCCCCAGACGAGGGCGGGGAGCTGTTTTTT

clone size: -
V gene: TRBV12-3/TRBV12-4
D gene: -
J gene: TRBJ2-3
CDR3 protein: CAVRVASTDTQYF
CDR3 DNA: TGTGCCGTCCGGGTTGCTAGCACAGATACGCAGTATTTT

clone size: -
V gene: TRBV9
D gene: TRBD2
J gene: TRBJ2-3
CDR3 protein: CASSGNSGRDSGTQYF
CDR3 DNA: TGTGCCAGCAGCGGTAATAGCGGGAGGGACTCGGGTACGCAGTATTTT

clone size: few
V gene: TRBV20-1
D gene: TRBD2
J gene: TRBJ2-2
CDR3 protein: CSAAGLADPNTGELFF
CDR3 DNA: TGCAGTGCCGCGGGACTAGCGGACCCAAACACCGGGGAGCTGTTTTTT

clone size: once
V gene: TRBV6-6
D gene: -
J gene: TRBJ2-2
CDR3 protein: CASSFRDRTGELFF
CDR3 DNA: TGTGCCAGCAGTTTCAGGGATCGGACCGGGGAGCTGTTTTTT

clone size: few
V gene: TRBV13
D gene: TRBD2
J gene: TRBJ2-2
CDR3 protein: CASSLTSGITGELFF
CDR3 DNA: TGTGCCAGCAGCCTGACTAGCGGGATTACCGGGGAGCTGTTTTTT

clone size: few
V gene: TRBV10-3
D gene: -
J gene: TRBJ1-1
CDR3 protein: CAISLGPVRDTEAFF
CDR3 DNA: TGTGCCATCAGCCTAGGACCTGTCAGGGACACTGAAGCTTTCTTT

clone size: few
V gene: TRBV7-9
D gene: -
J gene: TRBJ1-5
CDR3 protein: CASSLTGPAGYRSNQPQHF
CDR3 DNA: TGTGCCAGCAGCTTAACTGGGCCTGCGGGGTATCGTAGCAATCAGCCCCAGCATTTT

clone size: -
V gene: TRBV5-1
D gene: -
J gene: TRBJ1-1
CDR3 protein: CASSDEGRNTEAFF
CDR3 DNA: TGCGCCAGCAGCGATGAGGGCCGGAACACTGAAGCTTTCTTT

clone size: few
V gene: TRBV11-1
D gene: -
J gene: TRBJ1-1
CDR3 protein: CASSLVPTGSTEAFF
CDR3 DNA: TGTGCCAGCAGCTTAGTCCCAACAGGGTCCACTGAAGCTTTCTTT

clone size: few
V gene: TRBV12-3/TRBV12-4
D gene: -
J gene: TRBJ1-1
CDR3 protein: CASSLAMNEAFF
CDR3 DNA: TGTGCCAGCAGTTTAGCGATGAATGAAGCTTTCTTT

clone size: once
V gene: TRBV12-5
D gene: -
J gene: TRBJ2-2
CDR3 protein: CASGLTVGPNTGELFF
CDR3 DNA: TGTGCTAGTGGTTTGACGGTCGGCCCGAACACCGGGGAGCTGTTTTTT

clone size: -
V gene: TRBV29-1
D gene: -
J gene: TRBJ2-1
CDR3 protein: CSLLRPLEGIEQFF
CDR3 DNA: TGCAGCCTTTTGAGACCCCTCGAGGGGATTGAGCAGTTCTTC

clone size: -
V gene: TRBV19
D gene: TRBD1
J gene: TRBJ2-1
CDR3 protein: CASSIGSGRGMGNEQFF
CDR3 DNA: TGTGCCAGTAGTATAGGAAGCGGCAGGGGGATGGGCAATGAGCAGTTCTTC

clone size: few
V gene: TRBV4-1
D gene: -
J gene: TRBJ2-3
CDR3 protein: CASSQSGPYSTDTQYF
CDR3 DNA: TGCGCCAGCAGCCAATCTGGGCCGTATAGCACAGATACGCAGTATTTT

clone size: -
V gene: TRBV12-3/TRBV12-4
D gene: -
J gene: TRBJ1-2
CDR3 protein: CASSYRANGYTF
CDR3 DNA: TGTGCCAGCAGTTACAGGGCTAATGGCTACACCTTC

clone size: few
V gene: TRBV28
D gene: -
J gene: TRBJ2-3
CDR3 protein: CASSGGRLDTQYF
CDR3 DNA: TGTGCCAGCAGTGGAGGGAGGCTAGATACGCAGTATTTT

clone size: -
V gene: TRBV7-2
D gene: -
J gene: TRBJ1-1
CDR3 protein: CASSLPGMNTEAFF
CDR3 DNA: TGTGCCAGCAGCTTACCCGGGATGAACACTGAAGCTTTCTTT

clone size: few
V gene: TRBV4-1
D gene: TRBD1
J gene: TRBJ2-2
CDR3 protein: CASSTRTGNTGELFF
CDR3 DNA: TGCGCCAGCAGCACCCGGACAGGGAACACCGGGGAGCTGTTTTTT

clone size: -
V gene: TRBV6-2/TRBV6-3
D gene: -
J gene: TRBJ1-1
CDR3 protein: CASSSRDIRPYEAFF
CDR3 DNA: TGTGCCAGCAGTTCCCGGGACATCAGACCCTATGAAGCTTTCTTT

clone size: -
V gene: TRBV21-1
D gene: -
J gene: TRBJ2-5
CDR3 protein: CASSKDRARVETQYF
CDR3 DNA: TGTGCCAGCAGCAAAGACCGGGCCCGCGTGGAGACCCAGTACTTC

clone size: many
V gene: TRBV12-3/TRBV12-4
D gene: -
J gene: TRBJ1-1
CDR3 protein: CASSPPGQGTEAFF
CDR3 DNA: TGTGCCAGCAGCCCTCCAGGGCAAGGCACTGAAGCTTTCTTT

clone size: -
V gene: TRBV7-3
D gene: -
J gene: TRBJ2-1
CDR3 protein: CASSPQPTSSYNEQFF
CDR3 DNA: TGTGCCAGCAGTCCCCAGCCGACCAGCTCCTACAATGAGCAGTTCTTC

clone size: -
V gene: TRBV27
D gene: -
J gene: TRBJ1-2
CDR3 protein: CASSRGGRLGYTF
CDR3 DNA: TGTGCCAGCAGCCGAGGAGGGCGGCTTGGCTACACCTTC

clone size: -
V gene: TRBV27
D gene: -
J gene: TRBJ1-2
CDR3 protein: CASSLSVNYGYTF
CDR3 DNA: TGTGCCAGCAGTTTATCTGTGAACTATGGCTACACCTTC

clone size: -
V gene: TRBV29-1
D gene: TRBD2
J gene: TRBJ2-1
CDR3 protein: CSVDSGTYNEQFF
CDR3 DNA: TGCAGCGTTGATAGCGGGACTTACAATGAGCAGTTCTTC

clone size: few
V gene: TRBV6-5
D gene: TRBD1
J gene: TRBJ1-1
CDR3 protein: CASSYSRTGGFRTEAFF
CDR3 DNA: TGTGCCAGCAGTTACTCGAGGACAGGGGGATTTAGGACTGAAGCTTTCTTT

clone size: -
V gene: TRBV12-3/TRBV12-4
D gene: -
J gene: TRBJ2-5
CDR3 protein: CASNPGGDQETQYF
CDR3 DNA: TGTGCCAGCAACCCAGGGGGGGACCAAGAGACCCAGTACTTC

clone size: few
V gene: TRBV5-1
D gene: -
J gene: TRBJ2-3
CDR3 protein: CASSLVVAYSTDTQYF
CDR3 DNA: TGCGCCAGCAGCTTGGTGGTAGCGTATAGCACAGATACGCAGTATTTT

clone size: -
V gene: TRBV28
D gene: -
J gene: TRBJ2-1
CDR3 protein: CASSFGGNSGLYNEQFF
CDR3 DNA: TGTGCCAGCAGTTTTGGAGGTAATAGCGGACTATACAATGAGCAGTTCTTC